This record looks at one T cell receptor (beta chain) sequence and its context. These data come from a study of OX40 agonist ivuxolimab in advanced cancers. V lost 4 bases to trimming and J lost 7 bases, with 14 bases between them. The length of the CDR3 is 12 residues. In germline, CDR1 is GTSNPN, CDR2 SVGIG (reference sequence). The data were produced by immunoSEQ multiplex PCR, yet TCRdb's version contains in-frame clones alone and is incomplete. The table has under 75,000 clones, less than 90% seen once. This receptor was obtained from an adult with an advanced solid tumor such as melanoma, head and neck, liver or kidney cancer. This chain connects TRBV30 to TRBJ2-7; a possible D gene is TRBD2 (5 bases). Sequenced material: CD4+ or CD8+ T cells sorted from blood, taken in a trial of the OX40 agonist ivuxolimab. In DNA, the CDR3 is TGTGCCTGGACCCTCGGCAGAGGGGAGCAGTACTTC. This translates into CAWTLGRGEQYF.